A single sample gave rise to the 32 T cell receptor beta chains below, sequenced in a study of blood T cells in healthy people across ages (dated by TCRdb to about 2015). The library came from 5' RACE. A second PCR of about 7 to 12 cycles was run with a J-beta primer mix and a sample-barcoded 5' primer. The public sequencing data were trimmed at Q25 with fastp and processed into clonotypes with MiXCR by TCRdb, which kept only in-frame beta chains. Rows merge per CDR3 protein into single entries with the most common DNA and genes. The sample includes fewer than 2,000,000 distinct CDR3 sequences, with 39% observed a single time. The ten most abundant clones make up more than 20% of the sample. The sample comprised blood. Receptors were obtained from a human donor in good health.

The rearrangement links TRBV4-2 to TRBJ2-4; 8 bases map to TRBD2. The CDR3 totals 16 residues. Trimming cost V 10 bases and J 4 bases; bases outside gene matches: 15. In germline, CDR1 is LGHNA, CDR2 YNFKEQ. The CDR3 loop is CATGQTGTRAKNIQYF. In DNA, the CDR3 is TGTGCCACCGGCCAAACGGGGACTAGAGCAAAAAACATTCAGTACTTC.

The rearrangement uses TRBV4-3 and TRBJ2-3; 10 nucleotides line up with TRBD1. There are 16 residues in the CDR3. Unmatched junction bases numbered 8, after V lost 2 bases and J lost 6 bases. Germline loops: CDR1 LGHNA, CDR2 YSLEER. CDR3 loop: CASSQSGQGGQDTQYF. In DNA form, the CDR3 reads TGCGCCAGCAGCCAATCTGGACAGGGGGGTCAGGATACGCAGTATTTT.

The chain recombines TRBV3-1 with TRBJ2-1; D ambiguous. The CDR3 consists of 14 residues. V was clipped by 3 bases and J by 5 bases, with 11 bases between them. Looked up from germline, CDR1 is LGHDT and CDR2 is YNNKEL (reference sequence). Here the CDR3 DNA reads TGTGCCAGCAGCCAGGAGAACAGAAACAATGAGCAGTTCTTC. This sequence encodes CASSQENRNNEQFF.

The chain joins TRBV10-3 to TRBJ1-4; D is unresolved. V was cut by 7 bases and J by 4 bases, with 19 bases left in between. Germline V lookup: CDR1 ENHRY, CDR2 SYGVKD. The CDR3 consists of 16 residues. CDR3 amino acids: CAIKSSQGDGNEKLFF. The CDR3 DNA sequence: TGTGCCATCAAATCTTCCCAAGGAGACGGTAATGAAAAACTGTTTTTT.

CDR3 nucleotides: TGTGCCAGCAGTGACCCCCGTTGCGGGGAGCAGTTCTTC. This translates into CASSDPRCGEQFF. The rearrangement uses TRBV6-4 and TRBJ2-1, with a possible D match to TRBD2 (5 bases). The CDR3 has 13 amino acids. Trimming took 2 bases from V and 10 from J, leaving 12 bases between them. Germline V gene data show CDR1 as MRHNA and CDR2 as SNTAGT.

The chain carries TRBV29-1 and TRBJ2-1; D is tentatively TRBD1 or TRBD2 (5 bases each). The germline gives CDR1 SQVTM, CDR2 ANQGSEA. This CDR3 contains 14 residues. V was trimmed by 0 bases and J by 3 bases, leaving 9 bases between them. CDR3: CSVEDGTDYNEQFF. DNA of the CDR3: TGCAGCGTTGAAGATGGGACGGACTACAATGAGCAGTTCTTC.

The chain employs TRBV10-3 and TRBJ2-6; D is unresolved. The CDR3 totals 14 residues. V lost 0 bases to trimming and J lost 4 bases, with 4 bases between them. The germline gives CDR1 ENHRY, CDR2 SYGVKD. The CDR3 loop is CAISESGGANVLTF. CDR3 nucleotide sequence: TGTGCCATCAGTGAGTCCGGAGGGGCCAACGTCCTGACTTTC.

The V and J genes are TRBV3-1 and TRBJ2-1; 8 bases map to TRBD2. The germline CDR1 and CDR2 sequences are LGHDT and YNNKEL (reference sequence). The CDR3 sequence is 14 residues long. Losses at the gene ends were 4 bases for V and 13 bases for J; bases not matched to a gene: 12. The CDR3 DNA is TGTGCCAGCAGCCCTGGGGAGGTAGCGGGGCTTCAGTTCTTC. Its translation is CASSPGEVAGLQFF.

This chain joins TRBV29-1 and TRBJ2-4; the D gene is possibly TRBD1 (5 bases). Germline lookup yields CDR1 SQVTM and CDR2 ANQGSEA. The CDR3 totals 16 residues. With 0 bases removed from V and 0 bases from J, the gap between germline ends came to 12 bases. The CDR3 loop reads CSVEEARGIAKNIQYF. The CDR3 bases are TGCAGCGTTGAAGAGGCTAGGGGCATAGCCAAAAACATTCAGTACTTC.

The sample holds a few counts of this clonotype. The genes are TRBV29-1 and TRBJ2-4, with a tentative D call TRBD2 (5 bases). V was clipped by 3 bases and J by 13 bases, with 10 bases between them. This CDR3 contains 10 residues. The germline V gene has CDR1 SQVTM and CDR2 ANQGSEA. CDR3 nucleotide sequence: TGCAGCGTTGACTCCGGGGAGCAGTACTTC. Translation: CSVDSGEQYF.

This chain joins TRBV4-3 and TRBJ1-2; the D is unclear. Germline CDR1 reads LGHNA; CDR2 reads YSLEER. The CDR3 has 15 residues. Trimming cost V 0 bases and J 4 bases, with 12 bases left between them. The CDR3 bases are TGCGCCAGCAGCCAAGAGGCGGCAGCGGTCTATGGCTACACCTTC. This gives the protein CASSQEAAAVYGYTF.

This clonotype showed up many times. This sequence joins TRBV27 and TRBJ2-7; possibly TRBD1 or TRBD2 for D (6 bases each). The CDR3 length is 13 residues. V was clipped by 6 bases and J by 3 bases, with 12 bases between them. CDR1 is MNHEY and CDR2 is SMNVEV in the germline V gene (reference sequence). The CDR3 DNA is TGTGCCAGCAGCTTAGCGGACAGCTACGAGCAGTACTTC. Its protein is CASSLADSYEQYF.

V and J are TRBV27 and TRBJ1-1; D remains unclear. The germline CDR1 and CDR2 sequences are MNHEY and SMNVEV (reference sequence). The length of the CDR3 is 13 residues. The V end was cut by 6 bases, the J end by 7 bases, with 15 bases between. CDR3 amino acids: CASRTAGGYEAFF. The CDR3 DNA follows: TGTGCCAGCAGGACCGCGGGAGGCTATGAAGCTTTCTTT.

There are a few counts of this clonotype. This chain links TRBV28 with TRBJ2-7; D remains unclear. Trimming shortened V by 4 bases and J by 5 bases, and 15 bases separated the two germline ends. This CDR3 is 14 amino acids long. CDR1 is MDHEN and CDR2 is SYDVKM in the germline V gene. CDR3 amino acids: CASSWSPKRHEQYF. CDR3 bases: TGTGCCAGCAGTTGGTCGCCCAAAAGGCACGAGCAGTACTTC.

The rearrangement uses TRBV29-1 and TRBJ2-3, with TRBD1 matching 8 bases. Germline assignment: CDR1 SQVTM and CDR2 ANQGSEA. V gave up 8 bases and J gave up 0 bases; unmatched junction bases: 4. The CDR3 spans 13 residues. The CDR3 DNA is TGCAGCCATACAGGGGGGAGCACAGATACGCAGTATTTT. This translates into CSHTGGSTDTQYF.

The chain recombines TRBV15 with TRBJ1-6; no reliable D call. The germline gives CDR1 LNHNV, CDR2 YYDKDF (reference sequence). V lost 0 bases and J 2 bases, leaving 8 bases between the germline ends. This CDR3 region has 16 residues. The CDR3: CATSRDRAPYNSPLHF. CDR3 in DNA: TGTGCCACCAGCAGAGACCGGGCGCCCTATAATTCACCCCTCCACTTT.

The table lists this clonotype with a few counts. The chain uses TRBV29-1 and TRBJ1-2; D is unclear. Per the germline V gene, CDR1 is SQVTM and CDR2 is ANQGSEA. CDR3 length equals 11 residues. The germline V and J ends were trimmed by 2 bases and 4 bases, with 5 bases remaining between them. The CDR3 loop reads CSVEQSYGYTF. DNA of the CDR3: TGCAGCGTTGAACAGTCCTATGGCTACACCTTC.

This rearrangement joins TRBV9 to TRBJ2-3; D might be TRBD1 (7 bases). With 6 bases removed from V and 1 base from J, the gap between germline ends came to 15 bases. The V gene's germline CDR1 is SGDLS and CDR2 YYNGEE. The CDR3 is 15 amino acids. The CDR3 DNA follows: TGTGCCAGCAAGGAGGGGGCAGAGGGCACAGATACGCAGTATTTT. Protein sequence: CASKEGAEGTDTQYF. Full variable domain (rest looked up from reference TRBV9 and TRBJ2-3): DSGVTQTPKHLITATGQRVTLRCSPRSGDLSVYWYQQSLDQGLQFLIQYYNGEERAKGNILERFSAQQFPDLHSELNLSSLELGDSALYFCASKEGAEGTDTQYFGPGTRLTVL.

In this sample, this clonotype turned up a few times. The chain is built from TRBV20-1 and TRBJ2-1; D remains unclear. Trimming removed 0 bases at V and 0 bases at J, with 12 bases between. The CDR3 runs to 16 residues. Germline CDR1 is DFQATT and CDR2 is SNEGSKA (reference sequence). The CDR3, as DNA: TGCAGTGCTAGAGATGTTCTCAGGAGCTCCTACAATGAGCAGTTCTTC. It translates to CSARDVLRSSYNEQFF.

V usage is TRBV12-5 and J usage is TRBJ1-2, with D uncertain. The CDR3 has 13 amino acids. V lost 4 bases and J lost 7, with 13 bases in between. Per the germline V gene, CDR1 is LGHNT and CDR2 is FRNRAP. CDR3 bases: TGTGCTAGTGGTTCGACTAGGGCTGGTGGCTACACCTTC. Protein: CASGSTRAGGYTF.

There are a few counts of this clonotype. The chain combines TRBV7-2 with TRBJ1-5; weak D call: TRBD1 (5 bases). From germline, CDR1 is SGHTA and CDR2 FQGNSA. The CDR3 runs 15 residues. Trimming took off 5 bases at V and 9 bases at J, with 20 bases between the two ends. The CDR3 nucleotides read TGTGCCAGCAGCCTCCTCCTCGGGGGAGATGGGCCCCAGCATTTT. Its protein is CASSLLLGGDGPQHF.

Here the CDR3 reads CSAAGAGTDTQYF. The CDR3 DNA follows: TGCAGTGCCGCGGGAGCGGGCACAGATACGCAGTATTTT. This chain uses TRBV20-1 with TRBJ2-3; TRBD2 aligns across 7 bases. CDR1 is DFQATT, CDR2 SNEGSKA, per germline (reference sequence). With 6 bases clipped from V and 1 base from J, the junction kept 4 bases outside the gene matches. The CDR3 is made up of 13 amino acids.

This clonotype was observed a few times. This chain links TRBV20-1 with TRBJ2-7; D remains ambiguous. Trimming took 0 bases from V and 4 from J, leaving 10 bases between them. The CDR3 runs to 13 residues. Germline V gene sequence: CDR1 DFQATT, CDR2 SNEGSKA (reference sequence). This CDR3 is CSARDIEHYEQYF. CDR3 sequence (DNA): TGCAGTGCTAGAGATATCGAACATTACGAGCAGTACTTC.

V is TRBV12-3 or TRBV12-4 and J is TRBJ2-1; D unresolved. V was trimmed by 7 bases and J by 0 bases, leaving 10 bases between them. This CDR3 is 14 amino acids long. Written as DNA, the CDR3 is TGTGCCAGCACCTCGACACGCTCCTACAATGAGCAGTTCTTC. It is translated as CASTSTRSYNEQFF.

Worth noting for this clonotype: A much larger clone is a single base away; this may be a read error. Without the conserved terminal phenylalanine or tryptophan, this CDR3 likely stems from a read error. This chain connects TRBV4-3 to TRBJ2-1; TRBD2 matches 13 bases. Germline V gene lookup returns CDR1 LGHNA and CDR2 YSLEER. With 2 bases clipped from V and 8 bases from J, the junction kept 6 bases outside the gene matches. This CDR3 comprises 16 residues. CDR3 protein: CASSQTGTSGADEQFC. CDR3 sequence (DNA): TGCGCCAGCAGCCAAACCGGGACTAGCGGGGCGGATGAGCAGTTCTGC.

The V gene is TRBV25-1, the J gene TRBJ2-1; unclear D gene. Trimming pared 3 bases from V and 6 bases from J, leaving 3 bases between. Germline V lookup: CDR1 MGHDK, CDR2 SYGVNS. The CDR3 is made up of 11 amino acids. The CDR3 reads CASSEINEQFF. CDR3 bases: TGTGCCAGCAGTGAGATCAATGAGCAGTTCTTC.

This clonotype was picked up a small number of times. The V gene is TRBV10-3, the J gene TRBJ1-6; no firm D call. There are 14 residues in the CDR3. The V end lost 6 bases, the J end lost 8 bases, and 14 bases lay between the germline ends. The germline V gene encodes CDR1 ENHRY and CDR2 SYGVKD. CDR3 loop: CAIRTARADSPLHF. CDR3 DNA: TGTGCCATCAGAACCGCTCGGGCTGATTCACCCCTCCACTTT.

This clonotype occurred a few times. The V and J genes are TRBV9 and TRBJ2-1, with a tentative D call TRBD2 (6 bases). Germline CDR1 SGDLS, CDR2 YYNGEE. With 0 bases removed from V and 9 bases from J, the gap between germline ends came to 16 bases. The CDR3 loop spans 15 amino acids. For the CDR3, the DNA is TGTGCCAGCAGCGTAGAGAGCGGGCCTCGTTCTGAGCAGTTCTTC. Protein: CASSVESGPRSEQFF.

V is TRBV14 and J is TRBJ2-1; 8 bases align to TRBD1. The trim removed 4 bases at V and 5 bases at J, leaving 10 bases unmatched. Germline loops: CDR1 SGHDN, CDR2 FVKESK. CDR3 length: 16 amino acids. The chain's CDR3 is CASSRVGTGRHNEQFF. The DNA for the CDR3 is TGTGCCAGCAGCCGGGTCGGGACAGGTAGGCACAATGAGCAGTTCTTC.

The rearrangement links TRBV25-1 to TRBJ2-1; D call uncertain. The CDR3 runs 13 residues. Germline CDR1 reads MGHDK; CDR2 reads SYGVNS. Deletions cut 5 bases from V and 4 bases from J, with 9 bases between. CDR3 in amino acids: CASSRTKYNEQFF. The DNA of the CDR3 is TGTGCCAGCAGTCGGACCAAATACAATGAGCAGTTCTTC.

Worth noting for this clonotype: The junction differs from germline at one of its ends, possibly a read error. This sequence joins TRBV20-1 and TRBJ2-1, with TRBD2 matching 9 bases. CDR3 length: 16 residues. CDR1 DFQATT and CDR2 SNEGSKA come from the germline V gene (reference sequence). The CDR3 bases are TGCGGTGCTAGTGTGCGGGGGGGCCTCTCCTACAATGAGCAGTTCTTC. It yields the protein CGASVRGGLSYNEQFF.

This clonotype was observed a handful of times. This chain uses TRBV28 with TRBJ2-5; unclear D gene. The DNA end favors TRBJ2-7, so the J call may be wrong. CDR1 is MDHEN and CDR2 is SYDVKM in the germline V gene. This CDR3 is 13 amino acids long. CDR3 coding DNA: TGTGCCAGCACCTCGGCTGTCCTCTACGAGCAGTACTTC. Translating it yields CASTSAVLYEQYF.